Below, 32 T cell receptor beta chains from the same sample are listed, as sequenced in a study of T cells after yellow fever vaccination. TCRdb reprocessed the 5' RACE reads via MiXCR and lists one record per CDR3 protein. Of 500,000 to 650,000 distinct CDR3 sequences listed, approximately 13% are singletons. The sample consisted of PBMCs, taken on the day of the yellow fever booster vaccination. The receptor set was obtained from a man aged 30 to 45 who received the YFV17D yellow fever vaccine.

A few counts support this clonotype. This rearrangement joins TRBV18 to TRBJ2-1; 9 nucleotides match TRBD2. CDR1 KGHSH and CDR2 LQKENI come from the germline V gene. V lost 3 bases to trimming and J lost 0 bases; unmatched junction nucleotides: 3. The CDR3 contains 16 residues. The CDR3 sequence is CASSPPAGGSYNEQFF. DNA of the CDR3: TGTGCCAGCTCACCCCCAGCGGGAGGCTCCTACAATGAGCAGTTCTTC.

This clonotype was found a few times. The chain is built from TRBV12-3 or TRBV12-4 and TRBJ1-2, with D uncertain. This CDR3 is built from 13 residues. V lost 3 bases to trimming and J lost 4 bases, with 9 bases between them. As DNA, the CDR3 is TGTGCCAGCAGTTTGGGCAGGCTCTATGGCTACACCTTC. Amino acid sequence: CASSLGRLYGYTF.

This clonotype was seen a handful of times. The rearrangement links TRBV6-1 to TRBJ1-4, with 10 bases fitting TRBD1. J was trimmed by 3 bases and V by 6 bases; bases with no gene match: 4. The CDR3 is 15 residues long. The germline V gene has CDR1 MNHNS and CDR2 SASEGT. CDR3 coding DNA: TGTGCCAGCAGGGGACAGGGGCTTGCTAATGAAAAACTGTTTTTT. It specifies CASRGQGLANEKLFF.

The table lists this clonotype with many counts. The V gene is TRBV2, the J gene TRBJ2-1; 11 nucleotides match TRBD2. Germline V gene lookup returns CDR1 SNHLY and CDR2 FYNNEI. V trimming: 7 bases; J trimming: 5 bases; junction bases outside the gene matches: 7. The CDR3 has 15 amino acids. The CDR3 reads CASNKLAGVNNEQFF. CDR3 nucleotides: TGTGCCAGCAATAAACTAGCGGGAGTAAACAATGAGCAGTTCTTC. Combining the CDR3 with reference TRBV2 and TRBJ2-1 gives the whole variable domain EPEVTQTPSHQVTQMGQEVILRCVPISNHLYFYWYRQILGQKVEFLVSFYNNEISEKSEIFDDQFSVERPDGSNFTLKIRSTKLEDSAMYFCASNKLAGVNNEQFFGPGTRLTVL.

The rearrangement joins TRBV14 to TRBJ2-6; D perhaps matches TRBD1 (5 bases). With 0 bases removed from V and 0 bases from J, the gap between germline ends came to 18 bases. This CDR3 has 20 residues. Germline CDR1 reads SGHDN; CDR2 reads FVKESK. The CDR3 is CASSQDLPQALSSGANVLTF. In DNA form, the CDR3 reads TGTGCCAGCAGCCAAGATCTTCCACAGGCCCTTAGCTCTGGGGCCAACGTCCTGACTTTC.

This clonotype came up a few times. The CDR3 region is CASSPLPILNTGELFF. CDR3 DNA sequence: TGTGCCAGCAGCCCACTACCGATCCTGAACACCGGGGAGCTGTTTTTT. The chain uses TRBV7-8 and TRBJ2-2; D is uncertain. Trimming stripped 5 bases from V and 1 base from J, with 14 bases between. This CDR3 contains 16 residues. CDR1 SGHVS and CDR2 FQNEAQ come from the germline V gene.

This chain connects TRBV25-1 to TRBJ2-2; perhaps TRBD1 as D (6 bases). The germline CDR1 and CDR2 sequences are MGHDK and SYGVNS. The CDR3 is made up of 16 amino acids. Deletions cut 1 base from V and 1 base from J, with 10 bases between. CDR3 residues: CASSESGTMNTGELFF. CDR3 nucleotide sequence: TGTGCCAGCAGTGAATCGGGGACAATGAACACCGGGGAGCTGTTTTTT.

The chain combines TRBV20-1 with TRBJ2-1, with TRBD2 matching 7 bases. The CDR3 consists of 15 residues. The germline CDR1 and CDR2 sequences are DFQATT and SNEGSKA (reference sequence). The J segment lost 1 base and the V segment lost 5 bases, leaving 8 bases of the junction unmatched. The chain's CDR3 is CSAQPIAGSYNEQFF. In nucleotides, the CDR3 is TGCAGTGCTCAACCCATAGCGGGTTCCTACAATGAGCAGTTCTTC.

This chain uses TRBV7-3 with TRBJ2-3, with 8 bases aligning to TRBD2. With V trimmed by 5 bases and J by 6 bases, 10 bases remained unmatched. Germline V gene lookup returns CDR1 SGHTA and CDR2 FQGTGA. This CDR3 has 15 residues. In DNA form, the CDR3 reads TGTGCCAGCAGCCGGGGGGGACCCCCAGCGGATACGCAGTATTTT. Protein sequence: CASSRGGPPADTQYF.

This chain's CDR3 is CASSLDGGANVLTF. The CDR3 nucleotides read TGTGCCAGCAGCTTAGATGGGGGGGCCAACGTCCTGACTTTC. The chain carries TRBV7-2 and TRBJ2-6; D not certain. Germline V gene sequence: CDR1 SGHTA, CDR2 FQGNSA. The germline V and J ends were trimmed by 1 base and 4 bases, with 5 bases remaining between them. The CDR3 contains 14 residues.

The chain uses TRBV6-5 and TRBJ2-7, with a tentative D call TRBD1 (6 bases). CDR1 and CDR2 (germline): MNHEY, SVGAGI. The CDR3 has 12 amino acids. The V and J ends lost 6 bases and 6 bases respectively, with 12 bases between them. The CDR3 sequence is CASSAFRGEQYF. DNA of the CDR3: TGTGCCAGCAGCGCTTTCAGGGGCGAGCAGTACTTC.

The chain employs TRBV30 and TRBJ2-3, with 9 bases lining up with TRBD1. The CDR3 sequence is 15 residues long. The V and J ends lost 4 bases and 5 bases, in that order; junction bases with no gene match: 10. Germline loops: CDR1 GTSNPN, CDR2 SVGIG (reference sequence). The CDR3 DNA is TGTGCCTGGACTGGCCGGGACAGGGTAATAGATACGCAGTATTTT. Its protein is CAWTGRDRVIDTQYF. The whole variable domain, filled in from reference TRBV30 and TRBJ2-3, reads SQTIHQWPATLVQPVGSPLSLECTVEGTSNPNLYWYRQAAGRGLQLLFYSVGIGQISSEVPQNLSASRPQDRQFILSSKKLLLSDSGFYLCAWTGRDRVIDTQYFGPGTRLTVL.

This clonotype was seen a handful of times. The chain is built from TRBV4-3 and TRBJ2-7; no firm D call. Germline values: CDR1 LGHNA, CDR2 YSLEER. Deletions cut 3 bases from V and 1 base from J, with 10 bases between. The CDR3 is 14 amino acids. The CDR3 nucleotides are TGCGCCAGCAGCCACCTCTTAGTTTCCTACGAGCAGTACTTC. Translating it yields CASSHLLVSYEQYF.

This clonotype was counted only a few times. The chain combines TRBV28 with TRBJ2-7; TRBD2 is a possible D gene (6 bases). Trimming shortened V by 5 bases and J by 3 bases, and 20 bases separated the two germline ends. Germline values: CDR1 MDHEN, CDR2 SYDVKM. This CDR3 spans 16 amino acids. This chain's CDR3 is CASSRFSGVWNYEQYF. The CDR3 DNA follows: TGTGCCAGCAGTCGGTTTAGCGGAGTATGGAACTACGAGCAGTACTTC.

V gene TRBV3-1 combines with J gene TRBJ2-2; 8 bases map to TRBD2. Losses at the gene ends were 4 bases for V and 7 bases for J; bases not matched to a gene: 17. The CDR3 spans 18 residues. Germline V gene sequence: CDR1 LGHDT, CDR2 YNNKEL (reference sequence). This chain's CDR3 is CASSPSRWASGPGGELFF. Written as DNA, the CDR3 is TGTGCCAGCAGCCCTTCCCGGTGGGCTAGCGGGCCGGGCGGGGAGCTGTTTTTT. Full variable domain (outside the CDR3, taken from reference TRBV3-1 and TRBJ2-2): DTAVSQTPKYLVTQMGNDKSIKCEQNLGHDTMYWYKQDSKKFLKIMFSYNNKELIINETVPNRFSPKSPDKAHLNLHINSLELGDSAVYFCASSPSRWASGPGGELFFGEGSRLTVL.

The sample holds many counts of this clonotype. The chain has TRBV7-9 and TRBJ2-3, with 9 bases lining up with TRBD2. Trimming cost V 0 bases and J 3 bases; bases outside gene matches: 7. This CDR3 contains 17 residues. Germline values: CDR1 SEHNR, CDR2 FQNEAQ (reference sequence). CDR3 in DNA: TGTGCCAGCAGCTTAGCGGTTAGCGGGAGAAATACAGATACGCAGTATTTT. The encoded protein is CASSLAVSGRNTDTQYF.

There are a few counts of this clonotype. The J gene is TRBJ1-5, the V gene TRBV20-1; maybe TRBD1 (6 bases). CDR3 length equals 14 residues. In germline, CDR1 is DFQATT, CDR2 SNEGSKA (reference sequence). V shed 1 base and J shed 2 bases, with 9 bases lying between them. CDR3 region: CSARGGQGNQPQHF. CDR3 sequence (DNA): TGCAGTGCTAGAGGGGGGCAGGGCAATCAGCCCCAGCATTTT.

This chain uses TRBV6-1 with TRBJ1-2, with 9 nucleotides matching TRBD1. J gave up 5 bases and V 6 bases, and 10 bases lay outside the gene matches. Germline V gene sequence: CDR1 MNHNS, CDR2 SASEGT. The length of the CDR3 is 15 residues. The DNA for the CDR3 is TGTGCCAGCAGAACCGGGACAGGGTCCCTATATGGCTACACCTTC. This sequence encodes CASRTGTGSLYGYTF.

This clonotype occurred a few times. The chain combines TRBV7-2 with TRBJ2-5, with D maybe TRBD1 (5 bases). Deletions cut 2 bases from V and 4 bases from J, with 14 bases between. This CDR3 contains 15 residues. The germline V gene encodes CDR1 SGHTA and CDR2 FQGNSA. CDR3 in amino acids: CASSLRGLRSETQYF. The CDR3 nucleotides are TGTGCCAGCAGCTTAAGGGGCCTTAGGTCAGAGACCCAGTACTTC.

The chain couples TRBV24-1 to TRBJ2-2, with 13 nucleotides matching TRBD2. The germline CDR1 and CDR2 sequences are KGHDR and SFDVKD. The CDR3 totals 16 residues. V dropped 3 bases and J dropped 10; count of bases not matched to a gene: 7. CDR3 nucleotide sequence: TGTGCCACCAGTGATGTGACTAGCGGGAGGTTCGAGGAGCTGTTTTTT. This sequence encodes CATSDVTSGRFEELFF.

This clonotype was seen more than once but under ten times. The chain joins TRBV10-3 to TRBJ2-1; D possibly corresponds to TRBD1 (5 bases). V lost 8 bases and J lost 5, with 10 bases in between. Germline lookup yields CDR1 ENHRY and CDR2 SYGVKD. This CDR3 spans 12 amino acids. CDR3 sequence: CAIQSRDNEQFF. The CDR3 region has the DNA TGTGCCATCCAGTCCAGGGACAATGAGCAGTTCTTC.

The J gene is TRBJ2-5, the V gene TRBV11-2; 11 bases fit TRBD2. Per germline, CDR1 SGHAT and CDR2 FQNNGV. The CDR3 totals 20 residues. J was trimmed by 2 bases and V by 2 bases; bases with no gene match: 16. For the CDR3, the DNA is TGTGCCAGCAGCTTAAGGGTAATCCGTACTAGCGGGAGCTGGCAAGAGACCCAGTACTTC. Translating it yields CASSLRVIRTSGSWQETQYF. Full variable domain (rest looked up from reference TRBV11-2 and TRBJ2-5): EAGVAQSPRYKIIEKRQSVAFWCNPISGHATLYWYQQILGQGPKLLIQFQNNGVVDDSQLPKDRFSAERLKGVDSTLKIQPAKLEDSAVYLCASSLRVIRTSGSWQETQYFGPGTRLLVL.

This clonotype was seen only a few times. The chain has TRBV5-6 and TRBJ1-4; TRBD1 is a possible D gene (6 bases). The V and J ends lost 3 bases and 4 bases respectively, with 19 bases between them. This CDR3 contains 17 residues. Germline V CDR1 and CDR2: SGHDT, YYEEEE. CDR3 residues: CASSWIGSGEFNEKLFF. CDR3 coding DNA: TGTGCCAGCAGCTGGATTGGGTCAGGGGAGTTTAATGAAAAACTGTTTTTT.

The chain uses TRBV6-1 and TRBJ2-5, with 8 bases lining up with TRBD2. Germline CDR1 reads MNHNS; CDR2 reads SASEGT. V lost 2 bases to trimming and J lost 5 bases; unmatched junction nucleotides: 10. This CDR3 has 16 residues. The CDR3 region is CASSEWVAGTQETQYF. In nucleotides, the CDR3 is TGTGCCAGCAGTGAATGGGTAGCGGGAACTCAGGAGACCCAGTACTTC.

This chain uses TRBV29-1 with TRBJ2-7, with 10 bases fitting TRBD1. J gave up 3 bases and V 3 bases, and 2 bases lay outside the gene matches. The CDR3 consists of 13 residues. CDR1 SQVTM and CDR2 ANQGSEA come from the germline V gene. CDR3 DNA sequence: TGCAGCGTTGACGGGACAGGGGTCTACGAGCAGTACTTC. Residues: CSVDGTGVYEQYF.

CDR3 in DNA: TGTGCCAGCAGCTTGGACCAGACTAGCGGGAGAACAGATACGCAGTATTTT. Its translation is CASSLDQTSGRTDTQYF. The chain has TRBV5-4 and TRBJ2-3; TRBD2 aligns across 12 bases. CDR3 length: 17 amino acids. Unmatched junction bases numbered 5, after V lost 0 bases and J lost 3 bases. Germline-derived CDR1 and CDR2 are SGHNT and YYREEE (reference sequence).

This clonotype was seen more than once but under ten times. This chain connects TRBV5-1 to TRBJ2-3, with D perhaps TRBD2 (6 bases). V was shortened by 3 bases and J by 8 bases, with 13 bases between the two germline ends. The CDR3 is 13 residues long. Germline V gives CDR1 SGHRS, CDR2 YFSETQ. In DNA form, the CDR3 reads TGCGCCAGCAGCTCCCCTAGCGAGATTACGCAGTATTTT. This encodes CASSSPSEITQYF. Full variable domain (rest looked up from reference TRBV5-1 and TRBJ2-3): KAGVTQTPRYLIKTRGQQVTLSCSPISGHRSVSWYQQTPGQGLQFLFEYFSETQRNKGNFPGRFSGRQFSNSRSEMNVSTLELGDSALYLCASSSPSEITQYFGPGTRLTVL.

This clonotype has more than one count but fewer than ten. V usage is TRBV20-1 and J usage is TRBJ2-2, with TRBD2 matching over 13 bases. CDR3 length: 16 amino acids. CDR1 is DFQATT, CDR2 SNEGSKA, per germline (reference sequence). V lost 5 bases, J lost 3 bases, and 6 bases stayed unmatched. For the CDR3, the DNA is TGCAGTGCTCTTGGGACTAGCGGGGTCCACACCGGGGAGCTGTTTTTT. It codes for CSALGTSGVHTGELFF.

This clonotype was found a few times. V gene TRBV19 combines with J gene TRBJ2-7; possible D gene TRBD1, 5 bases. The germline gives CDR1 LNHDA, CDR2 SQIVND (reference sequence). V gave up 3 bases and J gave up 3 bases, with 21 bases separating them. The CDR3 consists of 17 residues. The CDR3 DNA sequence: TGTGCCAGTAGTATGAACTCCGGTTGGACATCGGACTACGAGCAGTACTTC. Translated, it gives CASSMNSGWTSDYEQYF.

This clonotype has a handful of counts. V is TRBV7-9 and J is TRBJ2-3; D gene unclear. Germline values: CDR1 SEHNR, CDR2 FQNEAQ (reference sequence). The CDR3 consists of 14 residues. Trimming cost V 5 bases and J 2 bases, with 11 bases left between them. The CDR3 coding sequence is TGTGCCAGCAGCCAGACGACTCACACAGATACGCAGTATTTT. It yields the protein CASSQTTHTDTQYF. The complete variable domain, with remaining parts taken from reference TRBV7-9 and TRBJ2-3, reads DTGVSQNPRHKITKRGQNVTFRCDPISEHNRLYWYRQTLGQGPEFLTYFQNEAQLEKSRLLSDRFSAERPKGSFSTLEIQRTEQGDSAMYLCASSQTTHTDTQYFGPGTRLTVL.

V and J are TRBV9 and TRBJ2-7, with 10 bases that match TRBD2. The V and J ends lost 0 bases and 9 bases, in that order; junction bases with no gene match: 12. The CDR3 covers 16 residues. Germline loops: CDR1 SGDLS, CDR2 YYNGEE. The CDR3 coding sequence is TGTGCCAGCAGCGTAGGTCCCCTAGCGGGGGTGGCTGCGCAGTACTTC. It is translated as CASSVGPLAGVAAQYF.

This clonotype showed up just a few times. V gene TRBV11-2 combines with J gene TRBJ2-7, with 12 bases lining up with TRBD2. Germline lookup yields CDR1 SGHAT and CDR2 FQNNGV. Trimming removed 5 bases from V and 0 bases from J; junction bases left unmatched: 14. This CDR3 region has 19 residues. The CDR3 is CASSLLAGGSTLTSYEQYF. Here the CDR3 DNA reads TGTGCCAGCAGCCTCCTAGCGGGAGGGTCCACCCTGACCTCCTACGAGCAGTACTTC. The full variable domain, with the rest looked up from reference TRBV11-2 and TRBJ2-7, is EAGVAQSPRYKIIEKRQSVAFWCNPISGHATLYWYQQILGQGPKLLIQFQNNGVVDDSQLPKDRFSAERLKGVDSTLKIQPAKLEDSAVYLCASSLLAGGSTLTSYEQYFGPGTRLTVT.